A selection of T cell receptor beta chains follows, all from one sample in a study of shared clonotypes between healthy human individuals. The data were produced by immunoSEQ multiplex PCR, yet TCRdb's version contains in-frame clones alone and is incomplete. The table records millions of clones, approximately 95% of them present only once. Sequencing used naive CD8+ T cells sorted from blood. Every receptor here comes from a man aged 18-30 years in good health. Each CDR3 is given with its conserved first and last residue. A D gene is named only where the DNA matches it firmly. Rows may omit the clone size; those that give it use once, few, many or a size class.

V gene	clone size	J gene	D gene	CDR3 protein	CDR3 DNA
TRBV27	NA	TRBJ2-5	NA	CASTPNLGGAGETQYF	TGTGCCAGCACCCCAAACCTGGGGGGGGCGGGAGAGACCCAGTACTTC
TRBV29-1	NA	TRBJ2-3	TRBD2	CSVELRGGRGADTQYF	TGCAGCGTTGAATTGCGGGGGGGCCGAGGGGCAGATACGCAGTATTTT
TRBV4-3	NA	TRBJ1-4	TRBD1	CASSQGTGTDEKLFF	TGCGCCAGCAGCCAAGGGACAGGGACGGATGAAAAACTGTTTTTT
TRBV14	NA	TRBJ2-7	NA	CASSLFDKTYEQYF	TGTGCCAGCAGCCTATTCGACAAAACCTACGAGCAGTACTTC
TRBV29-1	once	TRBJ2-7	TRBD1	CSVATGAYEQYF	TGCAGCGTCGCAACAGGGGCCTACGAGCAGTACTTC
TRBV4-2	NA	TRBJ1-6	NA	CASSQVQDDNSPLHF	TGTGCCAGCAGCCAAGTCCAGGACGATAATTCACCCCTCCACTTT
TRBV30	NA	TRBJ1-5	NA	CAWSVPQPQHF	TGTGCCTGGAGTGTACCCCAGCCCCAGCATTTT
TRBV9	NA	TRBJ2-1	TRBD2	CASSVGEGLGPPPVQFF	TGTGCCAGCAGCGTAGGGGAGGGATTGGGCCCACCCCCTGTGCAGTTCTTC
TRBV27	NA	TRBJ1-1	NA	CASMVYPKNTEAFF	TGTGCCAGCATGGTTTATCCTAAGAACACTGAAGCTTTCTTT
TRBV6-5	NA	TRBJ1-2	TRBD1	CASSSLEGGAYYGYTF	TGTGCCAGCAGTTCACTAGAAGGGGGCGCGTACTATGGCTACACCTTC
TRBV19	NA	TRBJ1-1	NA	CASSPRDPNTEAFF	TGTGCCAGTAGTCCGCGGGACCCGAACACTGAAGCTTTCTTT
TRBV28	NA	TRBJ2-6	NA	CASSPRPSGANVLTF	TGTGCCAGCAGTCCTCGTCCCTCTGGGGCCAACGTCCTGACTTTC
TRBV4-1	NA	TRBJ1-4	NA	CASSQDPGGREKLFF	TGCGCCAGCAGCCAGGACCCGGGAGGGCGGGAAAAACTGTTTTTT
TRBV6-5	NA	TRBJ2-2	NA	CASIQTLGTGELFF	TGTGCCAGCATCCAGACCCTTGGCACCGGGGAGCTGTTTTTT
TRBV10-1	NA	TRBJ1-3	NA	CASSEGESSGNTIYF	TGCGCCAGCAGTGAGGGCGAGAGCTCTGGAAACACCATATATTTT
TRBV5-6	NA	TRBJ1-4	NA	CASSLSASNEKLFF	TGTGCCAGCAGCTTAAGTGCATCGAATGAAAAACTGTTTTTT
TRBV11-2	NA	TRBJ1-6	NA	CASSLAGPMASPLHF	TGTGCCAGCAGCTTAGCAGGGCCTATGGCCTCACCCCTCCACTTT
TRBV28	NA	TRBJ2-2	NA	CATSTRMNTGELFF	TGTGCCACCTCGACAAGAATGAACACCGGGGAGCTGTTTTTT
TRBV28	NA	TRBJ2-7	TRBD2	CASSTVTIRTSGYEQYF	TGTGCCAGCAGCACGGTGACAATTAGGACTAGCGGTTACGAGCAGTACTTC
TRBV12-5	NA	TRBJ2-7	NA	CASGLGQSSYEQYF	TGTGCTAGTGGACTAGGACAGAGCTCCTACGAGCAGTACTTC
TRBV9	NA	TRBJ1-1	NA	CASSVESTPRVTTEAFF	TGTGCCAGCAGCGTAGAGAGTACCCCTAGGGTTACCACTGAAGCTTTCTTT
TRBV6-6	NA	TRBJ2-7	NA	CASSYGGQGYEQYF	TGTGCCAGCAGTTACGGGGGTCAGGGCTACGAGCAGTACTTC
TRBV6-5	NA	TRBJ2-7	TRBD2	CASSYLAGAGEQYF	TGTGCCAGCAGTTACCTAGCGGGAGCAGGCGAGCAGTACTTC
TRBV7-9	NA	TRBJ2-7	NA	CASSDGRYEQYF	TGTGCCAGCAGCGACGGGCGGTACGAGCAGTACTTC
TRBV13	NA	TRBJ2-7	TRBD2	CASSLRASGYEQYF	TGTGCCAGCAGCTTAAGGGCTAGCGGTTACGAGCAGTACTTC
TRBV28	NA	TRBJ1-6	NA	CASIPGALSSYNSPLHF	TGTGCCAGCATCCCAGGGGCCCTCAGCTCCTATAATTCACCCCTCCACTTT
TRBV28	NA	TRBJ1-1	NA	CASSLGQLNTEAFF	TGTGCCAGCAGTTTAGGGCAGTTGAACACTGAAGCTTTCTTT
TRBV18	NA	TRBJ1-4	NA	CATASGPNEKLFF	TGTGCCACCGCGTCGGGGCCTAATGAAAAACTGTTTTTT
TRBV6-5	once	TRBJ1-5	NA	CASSYSIMNQPQHF	TGTGCCAGCAGTTACTCGATTATGAATCAGCCCCAGCATTTT
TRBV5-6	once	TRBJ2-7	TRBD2	CASSLAVRGAYYEQYF	TGTGCCAGCAGCTTGGCCGTGCGGGGGGCCTACTACGAGCAGTACTTC
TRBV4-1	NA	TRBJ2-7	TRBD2	CASSQFGRGGYEQYF	TGCGCCAGCAGCCAATTTGGGCGCGGGGGGTACGAGCAGTACTTC
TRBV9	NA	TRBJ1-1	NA	CASSPMTGTEAFF	TGTGCCAGCAGCCCGATGACGGGGACTGAAGCTTTCTTT